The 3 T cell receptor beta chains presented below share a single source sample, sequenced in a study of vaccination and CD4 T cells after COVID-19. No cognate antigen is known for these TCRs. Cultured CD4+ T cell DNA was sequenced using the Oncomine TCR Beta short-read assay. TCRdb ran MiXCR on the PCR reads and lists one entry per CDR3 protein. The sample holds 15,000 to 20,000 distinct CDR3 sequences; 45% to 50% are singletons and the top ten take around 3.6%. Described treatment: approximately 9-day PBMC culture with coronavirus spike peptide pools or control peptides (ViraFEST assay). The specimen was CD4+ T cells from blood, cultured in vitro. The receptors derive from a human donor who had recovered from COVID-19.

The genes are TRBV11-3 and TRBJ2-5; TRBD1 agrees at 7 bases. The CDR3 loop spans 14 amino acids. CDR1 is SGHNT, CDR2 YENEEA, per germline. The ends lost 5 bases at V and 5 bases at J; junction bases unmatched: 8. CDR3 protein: CASSQDRVWETQYF. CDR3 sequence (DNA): TGTGCCAGCAGCCAAGACAGGGTATGGGAGACCCAGTACTTC.

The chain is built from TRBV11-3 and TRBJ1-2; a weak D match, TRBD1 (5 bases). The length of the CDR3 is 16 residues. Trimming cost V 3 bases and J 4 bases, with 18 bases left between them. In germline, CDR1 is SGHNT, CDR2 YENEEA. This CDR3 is CASSFNFGASFYGYTF. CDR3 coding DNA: TGTGCCAGCAGCTTCAACTTCGGGGCCTCCTTCTATGGCTACACCTTC.

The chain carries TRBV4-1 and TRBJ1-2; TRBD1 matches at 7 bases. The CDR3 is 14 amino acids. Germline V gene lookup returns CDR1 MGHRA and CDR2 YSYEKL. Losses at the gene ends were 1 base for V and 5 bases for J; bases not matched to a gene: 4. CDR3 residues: CASSQGTGSYGYTF. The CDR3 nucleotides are TGCGCCAGCAGCCAAGGGACAGGTTCATATGGCTACACCTTC.